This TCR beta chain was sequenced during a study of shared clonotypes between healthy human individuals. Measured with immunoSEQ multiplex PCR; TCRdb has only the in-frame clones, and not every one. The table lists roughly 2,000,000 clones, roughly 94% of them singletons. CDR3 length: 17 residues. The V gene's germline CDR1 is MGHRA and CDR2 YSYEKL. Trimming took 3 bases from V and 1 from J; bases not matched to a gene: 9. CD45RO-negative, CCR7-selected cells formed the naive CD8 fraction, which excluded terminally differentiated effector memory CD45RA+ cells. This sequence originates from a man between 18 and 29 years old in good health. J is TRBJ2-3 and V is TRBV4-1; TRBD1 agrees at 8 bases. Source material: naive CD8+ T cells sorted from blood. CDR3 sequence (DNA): TGCGCCAGCAGCCAGTTATCAGGGGGCCGTGGCACAGATACGCAGTATTTT. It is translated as CASSQLSGGRGTDTQYF.